The rows below give T cell receptor beta chains drawn from one sample of a study of blood T cells in healthy people across ages. TCRdb recomputed calls from the 5' RACE reads with MiXCR, one row per CDR3 protein. The sample has about 640,000 distinct CDR3 sequences; roughly 58% are singletons. The sequenced material came from blood. These receptors all come from a man in his sixties in good health. Each CDR3 is given with its conserved first and last residue. The order of the fields is CDR3 protein, CDR3 DNA, J gene, D gene, CDR3 length, V gene, clone size. A D gene is named only where the DNA matches it firmly. The size field is filled for only some rows; it gives once, few, many or a size class.

CSAYGQGLYGYTF | TGCAGTGCCTACGGACAGGGGTTATATGGCTACACCTTC | TRBJ1-2 | TRBD1 | 13 | TRBV20-1 | .
CSVGKAGGPNEQFF | TGCAGCGTGGGGAAAGCGGGGGGGCCGAATGAGCAGTTCTTC | TRBJ2-1 | TRBD2 | 14 | TRBV29-1 | .
CASRRQGWDEQFF | TGTGCCAGCAGGCGACAGGGTTGGGATGAGCAGTTCTTC | TRBJ2-1 | TRBD1 | 13 | TRBV27 | few
CASSFTSGLAGGIYNEQYF | TGCGCCAGCAGCTTTACGTCGGGACTAGCGGGGGGGATCTACAATGAGCAGTACTTC | TRBJ2-4 | TRBD2 | 19 | TRBV5-1 | .
CSAREADREWNSPLHF | TGCAGTGCTAGAGAAGCGGACAGGGAGTGGAATTCACCCCTCCACTTT | TRBJ1-6 | TRBD1 | 16 | TRBV20-1 | few
CSASPTGASYGYTF | TGCAGTGCTAGTCCAACAGGGGCAAGCTATGGCTACACCTTC | TRBJ1-2 | TRBD1 | 14 | TRBV20-1 | .
CASSLVGTGKNIQYF | TGTGCCAGCAGCTTAGTGGGGACAGGGAAAAACATTCAGTACTTC | TRBJ2-4 | TRBD1 | 15 | TRBV7-8 | .
CASSYSAGGRNTEAFF | TGTGCCAGCAGTTACTCGGCAGGGGGGAGGAACACTGAAGCTTTCTTT | TRBJ1-1 | TRBD1 | 16 | TRBV6-2/TRBV6-3 | few
CASSSWTSEASREQYF | TGTGCCAGCAGCTCATGGACTAGCGAGGCATCACGCGAGCAGTACTTC | TRBJ2-7 | TRBD2 | 16 | TRBV7-8 | .
CASSELGDSNEQFF | TGTGCCAGTAGTGAATTGGGAGACAGCAATGAGCAGTTCTTC | TRBJ2-1 | . | 14 | TRBV25-1 | .
CSARVQGANIQYF | TGCAGTGCTAGAGTCCAGGGGGCGAACATTCAGTACTTC | TRBJ2-4 | TRBD1 | 13 | TRBV20-1 | few
CSVEGGPNRGLGEQFF | TGCAGCGTTGAAGGGGGACCGAACAGGGGTTTGGGTGAGCAGTTCTTC | TRBJ2-1 | TRBD1 | 16 | TRBV29-1 | .
CASSSRDTNTEAFF | TGCGCCAGCAGCTCCCGGGACACCAACACTGAAGCTTTCTTT | TRBJ1-1 | . | 14 | TRBV5-1 | .
CASSQDAPGQGAPDYEQYF | TGTGCCAGCAGCCAAGATGCCCCGGGACAGGGGGCCCCCGACTACGAGCAGTACTTC | TRBJ2-7 | TRBD1 | 19 | TRBV4-2 | .
CSAREGSGYNEQFF | TGCAGTGCTAGAGAAGGTAGCGGGTACAATGAGCAGTTCTTC | TRBJ2-1 | TRBD2 | 14 | TRBV20-1 | few
CASRSLLDTQYF | TGTGCCAGTCGCTCCCTGCTAGATACGCAGTATTTT | TRBJ2-3 | . | 12 | TRBV27 | .
CASSYNRGRHKGEAFF | TGTGCCAGCAGTTACAATCGCGGAAGGCACAAGGGGGAAGCTTTCTTT | TRBJ1-1 | . | 16 | TRBV6-5 | .
CASSQQQGLAGNNEQFF | TGTGCCAGCAGCCAACAACAGGGACTAGCGGGGAACAATGAGCAGTTCTTC | TRBJ2-1 | TRBD2 | 17 | TRBV4-2 | few
CASRRGSGEQYF | TGTGCCAGCAGGCGGGGATCAGGCGAGCAGTACTTC | TRBJ2-7 | . | 12 | TRBV3-1 | few
CASSQVFGTQGRGEQFF | TGCGCCAGCAGCCAAGTGTTCGGGACGCAGGGACGGGGTGAGCAGTTCTTC | TRBJ2-1 | . | 17 | TRBV4-1 | .
CSVNRGWTNEQFF | TGCAGCGTCAACAGGGGATGGACCAATGAGCAGTTCTTC | TRBJ2-1 | TRBD1 | 13 | TRBV29-1 | few
CASSSGGRAYQETQYF | TGTGCCAGCAGCTCGGGCGGACGGGCGTACCAAGAGACCCAGTACTTC | TRBJ2-5 | . | 16 | TRBV5-4 | .
CSARGRGSSYNEQFF | TGCAGTGCTAGGGGTAGAGGGAGCTCCTACAATGAGCAGTTCTTC | TRBJ2-1 | . | 15 | TRBV20-1 | .
CASSQAGSMNTEAFF | TGCGCCAGCAGCCAAGCAGGGTCCATGAACACTGAAGCTTTCTTT | TRBJ1-1 | . | 15 | TRBV4-1 | few
CASSFGGPLADTQYF | TGCGCCAGCAGCTTCGGGGGCCCCCTCGCAGATACGCAGTATTTT | TRBJ2-3 | . | 15 | TRBV5-1 | .
CASSSSSKNIQYF | TGCGCCAGCAGCAGTTCATCCAAAAACATTCAGTACTTC | TRBJ2-4 | . | 13 | TRBV5-1 | few
CASSQEGNTGELFF | TGTGCCAGCAGCCAAGAGGGAAACACCGGGGAGCTGTTTTTT | TRBJ2-2 | . | 14 | TRBV4-2 | .
CASSFRGTGAGELFF | TGTGCCAGCAGTTTTAGGGGAACAGGGGCCGGGGAGCTGTTTTTT | TRBJ2-2 | TRBD1 | 15 | TRBV12-3/TRBV12-4 | .
CSASYLTETQYF | TGCAGTGCTAGCTACCTCACAGAGACCCAGTACTTC | TRBJ2-5 | . | 12 | TRBV20-1 | few
CASSELGSGTDTQYF | TGCGCCAGCAGTGAGTTAGGGTCGGGAACAGATACGCAGTATTTT | TRBJ2-3 | . | 15 | TRBV10-1 | .
CAIRERGGYGYTF | TGTGCCATCCGTGAGAGGGGCGGCTATGGCTACACCTTC | TRBJ1-2 | . | 13 | TRBV10-3 | .
CASSPMVGGAYGYTF | TGTGCCAGCAGCCCCATGGTTGGGGGGGCCTATGGCTACACCTTC | TRBJ1-2 | . | 15 | TRBV3-1 | .
CASSQHRAPVTDTQYF | TGTGCCAGCAGCCAACACAGGGCTCCGGTCACAGATACGCAGTATTTT | TRBJ2-3 | . | 16 | TRBV12-3/TRBV12-4 | .
CANGRDRDNEQFF | TGTGCCAATGGGAGGGACAGAGACAATGAGCAGTTCTTC | TRBJ2-1 | . | 13 | TRBV2 | few
CASSSPLGRNEQFF | TGTGCCAGCAGCTCCCCCTTGGGACGGAATGAGCAGTTCTTC | TRBJ2-1 | . | 14 | TRBV7-9 | .
CSARGTGNQPQHF | TGCAGTGCTAGGGGGACAGGCAATCAGCCCCAGCATTTT | TRBJ1-5 | TRBD1 | 13 | TRBV20-1 | .
CASSLHRGISGVRNEQFF | TGCGCCAGCAGCTTGCACAGGGGGATCAGCGGGGTCCGGAATGAGCAGTTCTTC | TRBJ2-1 | . | 18 | TRBV5-1 | .
CASSLGLAGGQRFF | TGTGCCAGCAGTCTGGGACTAGCGGGGGGGCAAAGGTTCTTC | TRBJ2-1 | TRBD2 | 14 | TRBV12-3/TRBV12-4 | few
CASSPRTPEGETQYF | TGTGCCAGCTCACCACGGACGCCCGAGGGGGAGACCCAGTACTTC | TRBJ2-5 | . | 15 | TRBV18 | .